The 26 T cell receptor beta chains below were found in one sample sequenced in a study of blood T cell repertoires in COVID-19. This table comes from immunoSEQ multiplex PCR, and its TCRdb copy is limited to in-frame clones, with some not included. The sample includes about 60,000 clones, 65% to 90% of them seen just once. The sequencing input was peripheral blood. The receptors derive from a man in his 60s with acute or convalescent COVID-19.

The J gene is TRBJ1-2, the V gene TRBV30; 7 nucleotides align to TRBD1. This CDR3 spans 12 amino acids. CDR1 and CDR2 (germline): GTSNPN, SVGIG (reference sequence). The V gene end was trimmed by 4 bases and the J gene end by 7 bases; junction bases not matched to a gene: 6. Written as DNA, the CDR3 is TGTGCCTGGACCAAGGACAGGACTGGCTACACCTTC. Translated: CAWTKDRTGYTF.

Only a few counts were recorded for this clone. The chain's CDR3 is CASSTRLSVAYGYTF. The CDR3 bases are TGTGCCAGCAGCACCCGACTCTCTGTAGCCTATGGCTACACCTTC. The gene calls are TRBV11-2 and TRBJ1-2; no clear D gene. Germline CDR1 and CDR2: SGHAT and FQNNGV. CDR3 length: 15 residues. The V end was cut by 5 bases, the J end by 4 bases, with 17 bases between.

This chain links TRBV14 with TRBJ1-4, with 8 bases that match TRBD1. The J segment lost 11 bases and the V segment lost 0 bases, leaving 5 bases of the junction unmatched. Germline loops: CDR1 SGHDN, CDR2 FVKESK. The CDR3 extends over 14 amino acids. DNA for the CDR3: TGTGCCAGCAGCCAAGAGGACAGGGTCGGGAAACTGTTTTTT. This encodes CASSQEDRVGKLFF. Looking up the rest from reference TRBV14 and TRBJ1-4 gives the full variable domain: EAGVTQFPSHSVIEKGQTVTLRCDPISGHDNLYWYRRVMGKEIKFLLHFVKESKQDESGMPNNRFLAERTGGTYSTLKVQPAELEDSGVYFCASSQEDRVGKLFFGSGTQLSVL.

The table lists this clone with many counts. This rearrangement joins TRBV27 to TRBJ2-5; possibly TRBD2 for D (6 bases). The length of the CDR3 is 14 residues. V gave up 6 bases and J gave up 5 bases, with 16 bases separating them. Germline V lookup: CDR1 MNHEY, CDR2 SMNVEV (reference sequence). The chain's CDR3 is CASSHHWGDETQYF. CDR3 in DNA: TGTGCCAGCAGCCACCACTGGGGGGATGAGACCCAGTACTTC.

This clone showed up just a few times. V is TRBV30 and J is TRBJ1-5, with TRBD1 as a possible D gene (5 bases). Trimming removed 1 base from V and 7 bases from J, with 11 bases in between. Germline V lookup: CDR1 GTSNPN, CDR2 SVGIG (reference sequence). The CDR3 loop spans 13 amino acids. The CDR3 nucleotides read TGTGCCTGGAGTGGGGGGGGAGAACAGCCCCAGCATTTT. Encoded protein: CAWSGGGEQPQHF. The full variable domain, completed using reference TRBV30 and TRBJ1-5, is SQTIHQWPATLVQPVGSPLSLECTVEGTSNPNLYWYRQAAGRGLQLLFYSVGIGQISSEVPQNLSASRPQDRQFILSSKKLLLSDSGFYLCAWSGGGEQPQHFGDGTRLSIL.

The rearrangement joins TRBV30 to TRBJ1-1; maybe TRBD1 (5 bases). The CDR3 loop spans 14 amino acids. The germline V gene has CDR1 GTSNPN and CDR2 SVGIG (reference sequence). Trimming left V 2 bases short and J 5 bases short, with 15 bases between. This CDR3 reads CAWSPDGAGTEAFF. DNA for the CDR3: TGTGCCTGGAGTCCCGACGGGGCGGGAACTGAAGCTTTCTTT.

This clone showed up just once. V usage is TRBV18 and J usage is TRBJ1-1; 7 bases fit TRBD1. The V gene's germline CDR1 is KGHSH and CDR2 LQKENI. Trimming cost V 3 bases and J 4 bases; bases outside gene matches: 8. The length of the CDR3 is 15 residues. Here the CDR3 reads CASSPLTGVGTEAFF. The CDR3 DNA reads TGTGCCAGCTCACCTCTCACAGGGGTGGGCACTGAAGCTTTCTTT.

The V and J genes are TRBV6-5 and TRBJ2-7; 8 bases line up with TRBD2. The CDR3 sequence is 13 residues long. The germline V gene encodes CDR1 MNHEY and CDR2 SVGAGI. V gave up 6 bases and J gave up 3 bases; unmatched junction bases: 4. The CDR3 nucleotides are TGTGCCAGCAGGAGCGGGGGAGTCTACGAGCAGTACTTC. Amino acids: CASRSGGVYEQYF.

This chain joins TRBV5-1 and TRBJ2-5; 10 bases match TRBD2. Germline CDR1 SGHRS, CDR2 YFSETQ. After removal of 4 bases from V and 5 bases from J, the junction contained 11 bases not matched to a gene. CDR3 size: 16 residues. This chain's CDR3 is CASSPGGGTSAETQYF. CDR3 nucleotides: TGCGCCAGCAGCCCAGGAGGAGGGACTAGCGCCGAGACCCAGTACTTC.

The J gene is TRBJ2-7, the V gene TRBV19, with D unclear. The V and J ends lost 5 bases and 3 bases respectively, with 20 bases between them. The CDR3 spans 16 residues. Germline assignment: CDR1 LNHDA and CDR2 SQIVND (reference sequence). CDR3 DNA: TGTGCCAGTAGTCAGACCCGATCCACGGGTTTCTACGAGCAGTACTTC. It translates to CASSQTRSTGFYEQYF.

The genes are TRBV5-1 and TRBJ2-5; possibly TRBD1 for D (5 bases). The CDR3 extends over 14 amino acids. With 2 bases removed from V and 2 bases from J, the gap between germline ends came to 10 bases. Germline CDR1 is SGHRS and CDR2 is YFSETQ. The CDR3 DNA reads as TGCGCCAGCAGCTTAGGGGAACAGCAAGAGACCCAGTACTTC. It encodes CASSLGEQQETQYF.

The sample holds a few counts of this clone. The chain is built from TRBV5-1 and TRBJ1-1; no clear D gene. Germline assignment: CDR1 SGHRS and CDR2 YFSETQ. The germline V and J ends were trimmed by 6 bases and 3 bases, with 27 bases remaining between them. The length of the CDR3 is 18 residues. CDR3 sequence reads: CASNPLGRATSPYTEAFF. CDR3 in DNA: TGCGCCAGCAACCCCTTAGGGAGAGCTACTTCCCCCTACACTGAAGCTTTCTTT.

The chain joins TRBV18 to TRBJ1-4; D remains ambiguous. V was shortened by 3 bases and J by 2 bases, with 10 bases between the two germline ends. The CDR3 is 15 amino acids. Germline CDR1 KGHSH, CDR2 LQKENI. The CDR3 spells CASSPLLQTNEKLFF. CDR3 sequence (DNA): TGTGCCAGCTCACCCCTCCTGCAGACTAATGAAAAACTGTTTTTT.

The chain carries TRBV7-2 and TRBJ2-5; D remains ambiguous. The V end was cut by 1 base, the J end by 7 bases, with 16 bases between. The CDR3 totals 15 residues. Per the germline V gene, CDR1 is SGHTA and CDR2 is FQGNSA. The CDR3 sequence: CASSLDSARSSTQYF. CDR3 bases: TGTGCCAGCAGCTTAGACTCCGCAAGGAGTTCGACCCAGTACTTC.

In nucleotides, the CDR3 is TGTGCCAGCAGTGAATGGAGGCAGGGGGCAGGGAACACCATATATTTT. It codes for CASSEWRQGAGNTIYF. The V call is TRBV25-1, the J call TRBJ1-3, with TRBD1 matching 8 bases. The CDR3 loop spans 16 amino acids. The ends lost 1 base at V and 7 bases at J; junction bases unmatched: 9. Per the germline V gene, CDR1 is MGHDK and CDR2 is SYGVNS.

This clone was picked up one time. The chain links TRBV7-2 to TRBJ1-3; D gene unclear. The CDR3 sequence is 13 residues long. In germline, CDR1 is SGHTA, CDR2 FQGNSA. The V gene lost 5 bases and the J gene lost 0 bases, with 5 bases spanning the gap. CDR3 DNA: TGTGCCAGCAGCATTAACTCTGGAAACACCATATATTTT. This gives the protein CASSINSGNTIYF. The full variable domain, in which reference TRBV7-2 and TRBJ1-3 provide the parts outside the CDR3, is GAGVSQSPSNKVTEKGKDVELRCDPISGHTALYWYRQSLGQGLEFLIYFQGNSAPDKSGLPSDRFSAERTGGSVSTLTIQRTQQEDSAVYLCASSINSGNTIYFGEGSWLTVV.

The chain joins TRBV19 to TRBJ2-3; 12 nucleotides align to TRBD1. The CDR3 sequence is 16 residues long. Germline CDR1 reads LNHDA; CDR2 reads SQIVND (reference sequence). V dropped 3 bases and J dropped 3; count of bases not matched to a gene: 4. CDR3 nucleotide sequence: TGTGCCAGTAGTATGGGGGACAGGGGGCATACAGATACGCAGTATTTT. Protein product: CASSMGDRGHTDTQYF.

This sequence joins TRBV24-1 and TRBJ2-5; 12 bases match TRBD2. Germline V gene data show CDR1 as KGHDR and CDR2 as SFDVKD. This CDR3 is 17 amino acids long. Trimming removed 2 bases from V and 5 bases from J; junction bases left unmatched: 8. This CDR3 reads CATSDSGTSGPRETQYF. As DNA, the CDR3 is TGTGCCACCAGTGATTCCGGGACTAGCGGGCCTAGGGAGACCCAGTACTTC.

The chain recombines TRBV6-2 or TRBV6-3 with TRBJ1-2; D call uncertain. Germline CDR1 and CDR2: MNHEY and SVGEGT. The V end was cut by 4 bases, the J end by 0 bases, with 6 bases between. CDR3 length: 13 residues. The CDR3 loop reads CASSSTTNYGYTF. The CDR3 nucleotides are TGTGCCAGCAGTTCCACAACTAACTATGGCTACACCTTC.

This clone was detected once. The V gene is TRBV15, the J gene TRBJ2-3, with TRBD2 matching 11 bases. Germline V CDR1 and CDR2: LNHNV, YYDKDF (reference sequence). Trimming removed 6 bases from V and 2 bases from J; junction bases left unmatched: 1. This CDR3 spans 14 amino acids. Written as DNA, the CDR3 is TGTGCCACCAGACTAGCGGGGGCCACAGATACGCAGTATTTT. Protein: CATRLAGATDTQYF.

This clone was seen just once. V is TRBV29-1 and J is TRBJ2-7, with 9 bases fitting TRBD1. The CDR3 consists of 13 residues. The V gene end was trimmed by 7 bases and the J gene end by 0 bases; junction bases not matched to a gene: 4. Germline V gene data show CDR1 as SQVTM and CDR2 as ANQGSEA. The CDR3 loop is CSGKDRGSYEQYF. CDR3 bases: TGCAGCGGTAAGGACAGGGGCTCCTACGAGCAGTACTTC.

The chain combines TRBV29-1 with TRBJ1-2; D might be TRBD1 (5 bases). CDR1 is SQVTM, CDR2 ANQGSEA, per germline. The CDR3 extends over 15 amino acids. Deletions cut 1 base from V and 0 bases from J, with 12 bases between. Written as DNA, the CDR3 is TGCAGCGTTGAAGCCTCAGGGTTTGCTAACTATGGCTACACCTTC. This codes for CSVEASGFANYGYTF.

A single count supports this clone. DNA of the CDR3: TGTGCCTGGGGAAGAGGGGGGGGCCGAGATACGCAGTATTTT. Protein product: CAWGRGGGRDTQYF. The V gene is TRBV30, the J gene TRBJ2-3; D perhaps matches TRBD2 (7 bases). The CDR3 sequence is 14 residues long. V gave up 5 bases and J gave up 5 bases, with 17 bases separating them. Germline V gene data show CDR1 as GTSNPN and CDR2 as SVGIG (reference sequence).

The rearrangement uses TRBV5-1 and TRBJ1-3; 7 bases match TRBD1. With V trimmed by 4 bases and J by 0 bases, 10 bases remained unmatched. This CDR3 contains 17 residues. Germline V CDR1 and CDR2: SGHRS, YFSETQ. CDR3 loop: CASSLRDRSLSGNTIYF. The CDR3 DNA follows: TGCGCCAGCAGCCTAAGGGACAGATCGCTCTCTGGAAACACCATATATTTT.

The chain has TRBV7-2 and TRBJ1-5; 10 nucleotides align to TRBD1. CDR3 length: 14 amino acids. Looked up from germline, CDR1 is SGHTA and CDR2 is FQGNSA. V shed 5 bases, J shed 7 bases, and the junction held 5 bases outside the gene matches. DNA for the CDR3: TGTGCCAGCAGCCTTCAGACAGGGGGCCAGCCCCAGCATTTT. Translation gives CASSLQTGGQPQHF.

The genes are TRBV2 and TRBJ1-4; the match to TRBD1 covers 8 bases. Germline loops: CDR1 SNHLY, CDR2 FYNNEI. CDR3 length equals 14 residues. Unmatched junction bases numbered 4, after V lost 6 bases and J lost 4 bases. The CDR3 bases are TGTGCCAGCAGGCGGACAGGGAGTAATGAAAAACTGTTTTTT. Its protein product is CASRRTGSNEKLFF.